Listed below are T cell receptor beta chains from one sample, sequenced in a study of cytomegalovirus exposure and HLA in healthy donors. Only in-frame clones appear in the TCRdb table, and some are missing; sequencing was by immunoSEQ multiplex PCR. Counted here are over 250,000 clones, approximately 83% occurring once; the ten biggest clones make up 0.95% to 1.1%. What was sequenced was PBMCs. Receptors were obtained from a woman between 18 and 30 years old in good health and CMV-seronegative. Each CDR3 is given with its conserved first and last residue. A D gene is named only where the DNA matches it firmly. Only part of the rows carry a size: once, few, many, or a class if the clone is expanded.

D: NA
J: TRBJ2-1
V: TRBV5-7
size: NA
CDR3: CASSLETAFSYNEQFF
DNA: TGTGCCAGCAGCTTGGAGACAGCCTTCTCCTACAATGAGCAGTTCTTC

D: TRBD1
J: TRBJ2-7
V: TRBV11-3
size: NA
CDR3: CASSPQGAGEQYF
DNA: TGTGCCAGCAGTCCACAGGGGGCTGGGGAGCAGTACTTC

D: TRBD1
J: TRBJ1-2
V: TRBV18
size: NA
CDR3: CASSYTGTDYGYTF
DNA: TGTGCCAGCTCATATACCGGGACAGACTATGGCTACACCTTC

D: TRBD2
J: TRBJ2-5
V: TRBV5-1
size: NA
CDR3: CASSLREGQETQYF
DNA: TGCGCCAGCAGCTTGAGGGAGGGGCAAGAGACCCAGTACTTC

D: NA
J: TRBJ1-1
V: TRBV19
size: many
CDR3: CASSIGVAEAFF
DNA: TGTGCCAGTAGTATCGGTGTGGCTGAAGCTTTCTTT

D: TRBD1
J: TRBJ2-7
V: TRBV4-1
size: NA
CDR3: CASSHPGQTYEQYF
DNA: TGCGCCAGCAGCCACCCGGGACAGACCTACGAGCAGTACTTC

D: NA
J: TRBJ2-5
V: TRBV19
size: NA
CDR3: CASSIGAIPQETQYF
DNA: TGTGCCAGTAGTATTGGGGCCATACCCCAAGAGACCCAGTACTTC

D: NA
J: TRBJ2-2
V: TRBV30
size: NA
CDR3: CAWSEGVAGELFF
DNA: TGTGCCTGGAGTGAAGGGGTAGCCGGGGAGCTGTTTTTT

D: TRBD1
J: TRBJ1-5
V: TRBV5-1
size: few
CDR3: CASRPTGTSNQPQHF
DNA: TGCGCCAGCAGGCCGACAGGGACCTCCAATCAGCCCCAGCATTTT

D: TRBD1
J: TRBJ1-1
V: TRBV28
size: NA
CDR3: CASSTTGTGTFF
DNA: TGTGCCAGCAGTACAACCGGGACAGGAACTTTCTTT

D: NA
J: TRBJ2-3
V: TRBV7-3
size: NA
CDR3: CATAQTTNTDTQYF
DNA: TGTGCCACCGCCCAGACGACTAACACAGATACGCAGTATTTT

D: NA
J: TRBJ1-1
V: TRBV5-1
size: NA
CDR3: CASSLVGGRDTEAFF
DNA: TGCGCCAGCAGCTTGGTCGGGGGGCGTGACACTGAAGCTTTCTTT

D: NA
J: TRBJ1-1
V: TRBV11-2
size: NA
CDR3: CASSFSSVWNTEAFF
DNA: TGTGCCAGCAGCTTTTCGTCCGTATGGAACACTGAAGCTTTCTTT

D: NA
J: TRBJ2-7
V: TRBV7-9
size: NA
CDR3: CASSLPPRGGVLDSYEQYF
DNA: TGTGCCAGCAGCTTACCGCCAAGGGGGGGTGTTTTAGACTCCTACGAGCAGTACTTC

D: TRBD1
J: TRBJ2-1
V: TRBV5-6
size: NA
CDR3: CASSLQTGHEQFF
DNA: TGTGCCAGCAGCTTACAGACAGGGCATGAGCAGTTCTTC

D: TRBD1
J: TRBJ1-2
V: TRBV9
size: NA
CDR3: CASSVAQGQGAGYTF
DNA: TGTGCCAGCAGCGTAGCTCAGGGACAGGGAGCTGGCTACACCTTC

D: TRBD1
J: TRBJ2-7
V: TRBV30
size: NA
CDR3: CAWDRGSLLASYEQYF
DNA: TGTGCCTGGGACAGGGGGTCCCTTTTGGCTTCCTACGAGCAGTACTTC

D: TRBD1
J: TRBJ1-5
V: TRBV9
size: NA
CDR3: CASSSTGDQPQHF
DNA: TGTGCCAGCAGCTCTACAGGGGATCAGCCCCAGCATTTT

D: TRBD2
J: TRBJ2-2
V: TRBV30
size: NA
CDR3: CAWKGTSGSHSNTGELFF
DNA: TGTGCCTGGAAAGGGACTAGCGGTTCTCATTCGAACACCGGGGAGCTGTTTTTT

D: NA
J: TRBJ1-2
V: TRBV27
size: NA
CDR3: CASSTDSTDWWGYTF
DNA: TGTGCCAGCAGTACCGATTCGACAGACTGGTGGGGCTACACCTTC

D: TRBD1
J: TRBJ2-1
V: TRBV2
size: NA
CDR3: CASTTPQGDQVDEQFF
DNA: TGTGCCAGCACTACGCCACAGGGGGATCAGGTCGATGAGCAGTTCTTC

D: TRBD1
J: TRBJ2-7
V: TRBV7-2
size: NA
CDR3: CASSPPKGAPSSYEQYF
DNA: TGTGCCAGCAGCCCCCCGAAGGGGGCCCCTAGCTCCTACGAGCAGTACTTC

D: NA
J: TRBJ1-2
V: TRBV7-2
size: NA
CDR3: CASSLSVRGGSKSGTF
DNA: TGTGCCAGCAGCTTAAGTGTTCGGGGGGGTAGTAAGTCCGGCACCTTC

D: NA
J: TRBJ2-2
V: TRBV11-3
size: NA
CDR3: CASSSPLWEKNTRELFF
DNA: TGTGCCAGCAGCTCCCCCCTCTGGGAGAAGAACACCAGGGAGCTGTTTTTT

D: NA
J: TRBJ2-7
V: TRBV4-1
size: NA
CDR3: CASRYGQTDVYEQYF
DNA: TGCGCCAGCAGATACGGACAGACCGACGTGTACGAGCAGTACTTC

D: NA
J: TRBJ2-1
V: TRBV9
size: NA
CDR3: CASSVDQGLGYNEQFF
DNA: TGTGCCAGCAGCGTAGATCAGGGACTGGGATACAATGAGCAGTTCTTC

D: NA
J: TRBJ1-2
V: TRBV29-1
size: NA
CDR3: CSVEDQVVEGYTF
DNA: TGCAGCGTTGAAGATCAAGTTGTAGAGGGCTACACCTTC

D: TRBD1
J: TRBJ2-5
V: TRBV4-1
size: once
CDR3: CASSQDRGQETQYF
DNA: TGCGCCAGCAGCCAAGACAGGGGGCAAGAGACCCAGTACTTC

D: TRBD1
J: TRBJ1-1
V: TRBV6-1
size: NA
CDR3: CASSPRTGGYTEAFF
DNA: TGTGCCAGCAGTCCCCGGACAGGGGGCTACACTGAAGCTTTCTTT

D: TRBD1
J: TRBJ1-3
V: TRBV6-6
size: once
CDR3: CASSLLTGTGNTIYF
DNA: TGTGCCAGCAGTCTCCTGACAGGGACCGGAAACACCATATATTTT

D: NA
J: TRBJ1-2
V: TRBV6-5
size: few
CDR3: CASSYGERGYGYTF
DNA: TGTGCCAGCAGTTATGGGGAAAGGGGCTATGGCTACACCTTC

D: NA
J: TRBJ2-5
V: TRBV5-1
size: NA
CDR3: CASSTRVPQETQYF
DNA: TGCGCCAGCAGTACCCGGGTGCCTCAAGAGACCCAGTACTTC

D: NA
J: TRBJ1-1
V: TRBV29-1
size: NA
CDR3: CSVHRGEAFF
DNA: TGCAGCGTCCATAGGGGTGAAGCTTTCTTT

D: TRBD1
J: TRBJ1-5
V: TRBV30
size: NA
CDR3: CAWSVGDSYYSNQPQHF
DNA: TGTGCCTGGAGTGTAGGGGACAGCTACTATAGCAATCAGCCCCAGCATTTT

D: NA
J: TRBJ2-7
V: TRBV9
size: NA
CDR3: CASSPALSGTYEQYF
DNA: TGTGCCAGCAGCCCCGCCCTTAGCGGAACCTACGAGCAGTACTTC

D: NA
J: TRBJ2-3
V: TRBV6-4
size: NA
CDR3: CASGGGDTDTQYF
DNA: TGTGCCAGCGGTGGTGGAGACACAGATACGCAGTATTTT

D: TRBD1
J: TRBJ1-2
V: TRBV11-2
size: NA
CDR3: CASSLAGQGRVFDGYTF
DNA: TGTGCCAGCAGCTTAGCGGGACAGGGGCGCGTCTTTGATGGCTACACCTTC